The 13 T cell receptor beta chains in this list originate from one sample, sequenced in a study of PD-1 blockade in classical Hodgkin lymphoma. TCRdb's table, derived via immunoSEQ multiplex PCR, lists solely in-frame clones and lacks some. The sample includes 25,000 to 30,000 clones, 70% seen only once; the top ten take 26%. Every patient was affected by relapse after autologous stem cell transplantation, while exposure to brentuximab vedotin was not uniform. The material sequenced was peripheral blood mononuclear cells (PBMCs), taken before the second cycle of nivolumab. These receptors came from a human donor with classical Hodgkin lymphoma.

The chain recombines TRBV13 with TRBJ2-5, with 7 bases identical to TRBD1. The CDR3 covers 16 residues. Germline V gene sequence: CDR1 PRHDT, CDR2 FYEKMQ (reference sequence). J was trimmed by 2 bases and V by 1 base; bases with no gene match: 7. Here the CDR3 reads CASSLERGLRQETQYF. In DNA form, the CDR3 reads TGTGCCAGCAGCTTAGAAAGGGGGCTGCGACAAGAGACCCAGTACTTC.

The chain couples TRBV6-6 to TRBJ1-2, with D perhaps matching TRBD1 (5 bases). CDR3 size: 10 residues. Per germline, CDR1 MNHNY and CDR2 SVGAGI (reference sequence). V was trimmed by 9 bases and J by 8 bases, leaving 10 bases between them. For the CDR3, the DNA is TGTGCCAGTAGGGGTGACGGCTACACCTTC. Translation gives CASRGDGYTF.

The chain employs TRBV2 and TRBJ1-1; D uncertain. The V and J ends lost 2 bases and 0 bases respectively, with 4 bases between them. The CDR3 is 13 residues long. Germline lookup yields CDR1 SNHLY and CDR2 FYNNEI. The CDR3 is CASSETLNTEAFF. The CDR3 bases are TGTGCCAGCAGTGAAACGTTGAACACTGAAGCTTTCTTT.

The J gene is TRBJ1-2, the V gene TRBV7-9; perhaps TRBD1 as D (5 bases). Germline loops: CDR1 SEHNR, CDR2 FQNEAQ (reference sequence). V was trimmed by 5 bases and J by 8 bases, leaving 24 bases between them. This CDR3 is built from 16 residues. CDR3 nucleotides: TGTGCCAGCAGCGTGGGGGGTGTCGCTTCCGTGGAGGGCTACACCTTC. Amino acids: CASSVGGVASVEGYTF.

This clone is a singleton in its sample. The chain has TRBV25-1 and TRBJ1-2; D unclear. Trimming took off 2 bases at V and 11 bases at J, with 9 bases between the two ends. The CDR3 runs to 11 residues. The germline gives CDR1 MGHDK, CDR2 SYGVNS. CDR3 loop: CASSEGRKYTF. Here the CDR3 DNA reads TGTGCCAGCAGTGAAGGCCGCAAGTACACCTTC.

V and J are TRBV6-5 and TRBJ1-2, with 9 bases fitting TRBD1. The CDR3 consists of 14 residues. After removal of 6 bases from V and 5 bases from J, the junction contained 7 bases not matched to a gene. Germline V CDR1 and CDR2: MNHEY, SVGAGI. The DNA for the CDR3 is TGTGCCAGCAGCCTTACGACAGGGGGTTATGGCTACACCTTC. It translates to CASSLTTGGYGYTF.

The CDR3 nucleotides are TGCGCCAGCAGCTTGGCCGCGGGGGTAGTTGGGTACACTGAAGCTTTCTTT. This sequence encodes CASSLAAGVVGYTEAFF. This rearrangement joins TRBV5-1 to TRBJ1-1; the D gene is possibly TRBD1 (5 bases). The CDR3 covers 17 residues. V lost 0 bases to trimming and J lost 3 bases, with 18 bases between them. Germline V gene lookup returns CDR1 SGHRS and CDR2 YFSETQ.

The CDR3 DNA sequence: TGTGCCAGCAGCCCTCGACCGGGCATTCAGTACTTC. Amino acids: CASSPRPGIQYF. The chain joins TRBV7-9 to TRBJ2-4, with unresolved D. Trimming removed 5 bases at V and 9 bases at J, with 11 bases between. Germline lookup yields CDR1 SEHNR and CDR2 FQNEAQ (reference sequence). The CDR3 extends over 12 amino acids.

V gene TRBV19 combines with J gene TRBJ2-5; D is undetermined. This CDR3 has 12 residues. The germline gives CDR1 LNHDA, CDR2 SQIVND (reference sequence). Trimming removed 3 bases from V and 7 bases from J, with 9 bases in between. This chain's CDR3 is CASSMLLGTQYF. The CDR3 DNA reads as TGTGCCAGTAGTATGCTACTGGGGACCCAGTACTTC.

The rearrangement joins TRBV7-9 to TRBJ2-1; TRBD2 is a possible D gene (5 bases). Trimming cost V 5 bases and J 0 bases, with 17 bases left between them. This CDR3 spans 17 amino acids. CDR1 and CDR2 from the germline V gene are SEHNR and FQNEAQ (reference sequence). CDR3 DNA sequence: TGTGCCAGCAGCCCAGAATCAGCGGAATACTCCTACAATGAGCAGTTCTTC. Amino acids: CASSPESAEYSYNEQFF.

V is TRBV18 and J is TRBJ2-6, with D possibly matching TRBD1 (6 bases). CDR1 and CDR2 (germline): KGHSH, LQKENI. The length of the CDR3 is 13 residues. V shed 8 bases and J shed 6 bases, with 11 bases lying between them. CDR3 nucleotides: TGTGCCAGCGCGCCGGGACAGGCCAACGTCCTGACTTTC. Amino acids: CASAPGQANVLTF.

For this clone: At one boundary the junction diverges from the germline segment, which might be a read error. The V call is TRBV19, the J call TRBJ1-2, with 8 bases that match TRBD1. Germline CDR1 reads LNHDA; CDR2 reads SQIVND (reference sequence). This CDR3 spans 14 amino acids. The DNA for the CDR3 is TGTGCCAGTAGTATTTTAACTCCCGCAGGGGGCTACATCTTC. It specifies CASSILTPAGGYIF.

The chain combines TRBV9 with TRBJ2-2; D tentatively fits TRBD1 or TRBD2 (5 bases each). V was shortened by 1 base and J by 0 bases, with 10 bases between the two germline ends. This CDR3 is built from 16 residues. Germline V CDR1 and CDR2: SGDLS, YYNGEE. The CDR3 DNA reads as TGTGCCAGCAGCGTATCGGGACGGCCGAACACCGGGGAGCTGTTTTTT. Translated, it gives CASSVSGRPNTGELFF.